This T cell receptor beta chain comes out of a study of blood T cell repertoires in COVID-19. Study background: Samples taken during acute and convalescent COVID-19 were collected in the United States, Italy and Spain. PBMCs, B-cell-depleted T cells, or T cells were the source of the cDNA or gDNA that made up the material.

Germline lookup yields CDR1 MNHEY and CDR2 SVGEGT. J was trimmed by 6 bases and V by 2 bases; bases with no gene match: 8. There are 17 residues in the CDR3. Original handling: Estimated nucleated cell counts came from reference gene primer amplification. This table comes from immunoSEQ multiplex PCR, and its TCRdb copy is limited to in-frame clones, with some not included. D and trimming come from the DNA, and the V and J calls and clone size come from that table. The sample carries about 78,000 clones, around 87% recorded once. The sequencing sample was made of peripheral blood. This TCR came from a woman of 80 years or more with active or convalescent COVID-19. The chain carries TRBV6-2 or TRBV6-3 and TRBJ2-1, with 12 bases fitting TRBD2. DNA for the CDR3: TGTGCCAGCAGTTACCGGCGAACGACTAGCGGGAGCAATGAGCAGTTCTTC. Translation gives CASSYRRTTSGSNEQFF.